The 5 T cell receptor beta chains presented below share a single source sample, sequenced in a study of blood T cell repertoires in COVID-19. The data were produced by immunoSEQ multiplex PCR, yet TCRdb's version contains in-frame clones alone and is incomplete. This table has approximately 150,000 clones, about nine tenths appearing once. Sequenced input: peripheral blood. These receptors were collected from a man aged 45-65 years who had recovered from COVID-19.

Only a few counts were recorded for this clone. The rearrangement links TRBV5-4 to TRBJ2-2; a possible D gene is TRBD2 (7 bases). The germline CDR1 and CDR2 sequences are SGHNT and YYREEE (reference sequence). Trimming shortened V by 1 base and J by 3 bases, and 13 bases separated the two germline ends. The CDR3 is 16 residues long. Here the CDR3 reads CASSLPRGAHTGELFF. As DNA, the CDR3 is TGTGCCAGCAGCTTGCCTCGGGGGGCTCACACCGGGGAGCTGTTTTTT.

J is TRBJ2-3 and V is TRBV11-3; perhaps TRBD1 as D (6 bases). This CDR3 comprises 16 residues. V dropped 4 bases and J dropped 5 bases, with 19 bases sitting between them. In germline, CDR1 is SGHNT, CDR2 YENEEA. CDR3 in amino acids: CASSSGATKYVDTQYF. DNA for the CDR3: TGTGCCAGCAGCTCAGGGGCGACCAAATACGTAGATACGCAGTATTTT.

With regard to this clone: At one end the junction does not follow the germline gene, possibly because of a read error. The chain links TRBV9 to TRBJ2-1; 11 nucleotides agree with TRBD2. Germline CDR1 reads SGDLS; CDR2 reads YYNGEE. The length of the CDR3 is 15 residues. The CDR3, as DNA: TGTGCCAGCAGCCTTGGGACTAGCGGATACAGTGAGCAGTTCTTC. It yields the protein CASSLGTSGYSEQFF.

V and J are TRBV6-6 and TRBJ1-1, with D perhaps matching TRBD1 (5 bases). Per the germline V gene, CDR1 is MNHNY and CDR2 is SVGAGI (reference sequence). The CDR3 runs to 14 residues. Trimming pared 2 bases from V and 4 bases from J, leaving 11 bases between. CDR3 residues: CASSYVGGGTEAFF. The CDR3 nucleotides read TGTGCCAGCAGTTACGTCGGGGGAGGCACTGAAGCTTTCTTT.

This clone was seen only once. The V call is TRBV4-3, the J call TRBJ2-5; a possible D gene is TRBD2 (6 bases). CDR1 is LGHNA, CDR2 YSLEER, per germline. Trimming removed 3 bases at V and 5 bases at J, with 16 bases between. This CDR3 contains 15 residues. The CDR3: CASSHRRAGLETQYF. The DNA of the CDR3 is TGCGCCAGCAGCCACCGGAGGGCAGGGCTGGAGACCCAGTACTTC.